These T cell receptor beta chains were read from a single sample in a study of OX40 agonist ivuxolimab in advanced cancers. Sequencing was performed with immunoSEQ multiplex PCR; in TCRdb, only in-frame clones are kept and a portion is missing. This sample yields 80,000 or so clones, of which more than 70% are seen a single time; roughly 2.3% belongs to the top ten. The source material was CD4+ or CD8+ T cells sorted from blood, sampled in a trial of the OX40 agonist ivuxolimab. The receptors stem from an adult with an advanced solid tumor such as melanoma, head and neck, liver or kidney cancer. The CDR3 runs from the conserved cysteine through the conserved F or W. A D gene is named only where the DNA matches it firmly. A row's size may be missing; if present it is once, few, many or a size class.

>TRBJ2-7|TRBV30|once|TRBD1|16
CAWSRRSGTGGGEQYF
TGTGCCTGGAGTAGGCGATCCGGGACAGGGGGCGGTGAGCAGTACTTC
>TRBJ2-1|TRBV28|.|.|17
CASSLDGGRTVTGEQFF
TGTGCCAGCAGCCTGGACGGCGGAAGGACCGTGACCGGGGAGCAGTTCTTC
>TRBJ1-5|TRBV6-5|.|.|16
CASSYLTPGGGQPQHF
TGTGCCAGCAGTTACCTAACCCCCGGAGGGGGTCAGCCCCAGCATTTT
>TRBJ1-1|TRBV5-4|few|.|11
CATGRNTEAFF
TGTGCCACCGGAAGGAACACTGAAGCTTTCTTT
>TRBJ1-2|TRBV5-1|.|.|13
CASSLSANYGYTF
TGCGCCAGCAGCTTGAGTGCTAACTATGGCTACACCTTC
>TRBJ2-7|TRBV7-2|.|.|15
CASSLMGVASYEQYF
TGTGCCAGCAGCTTAATGGGGGTCGCCTCCTACGAGCAGTACTTC
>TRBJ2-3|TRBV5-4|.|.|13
CASSLASTDTQYF
TGTGCCAGCAGCTTGGCTAGCACAGATACGCAGTATTTT
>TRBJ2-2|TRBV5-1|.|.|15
CASSLVNPSTGELFF
TGCGCCAGCAGCTTGGTGAATCCCTCCACCGGGGAGCTGTTTTTT
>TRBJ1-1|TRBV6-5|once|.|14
CASSFRGGGTEAFF
TGTGCCAGTAGCTTCAGGGGAGGTGGGACTGAAGCTTTCTTT
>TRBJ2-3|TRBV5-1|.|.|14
CASSLALEVDTQYF
TGCGCCAGCAGCTTGGCCCTAGAGGTAGATACGCAGTATTTT
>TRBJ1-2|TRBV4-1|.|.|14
CASSQTTVDGGYTF
TGCGCCAGCAGCCAAACGACGGTTGACGGTGGCTACACCTTC
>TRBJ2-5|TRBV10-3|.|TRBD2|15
CAIRGTSGEQETQYF
TGTGCCATCAGGGGGACTAGCGGGGAGCAAGAGACCCAGTACTTC
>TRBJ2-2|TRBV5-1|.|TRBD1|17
CASSLAGTGGFSGELFF
TGCGCCAGCAGCTTGGCCGGGACAGGGGGCTTTAGCGGGGAGCTGTTTTTT
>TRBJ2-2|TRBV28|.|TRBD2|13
CASRKAGGGELFF
TGTGCCAGCAGGAAGGCGGGGGGCGGGGAGCTGTTTTTT
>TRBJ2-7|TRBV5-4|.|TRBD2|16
CASSLAGTSGKKEQYF
TGTGCCAGCAGCTTGGCCGGGACTAGCGGGAAAAAAGAGCAGTACTTC
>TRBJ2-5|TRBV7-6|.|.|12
CASSPEGKTQYF
TGTGCCAGCAGCCCGGAGGGAAAGACCCAGTACTTC
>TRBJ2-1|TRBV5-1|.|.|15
CASTLGGAVKNEQFF
TGCGCCAGCACACTTGGGGGGGCTGTAAAAAATGAGCAGTTCTTC
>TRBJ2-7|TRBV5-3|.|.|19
CARSTQGRGWEVGTYEQYF
TGTGCCAGAAGCACACAAGGGAGAGGCTGGGAGGTGGGGACCTACGAGCAGTACTTC
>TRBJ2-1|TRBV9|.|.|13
CASSSLPVREQFF
TGTGCCAGCAGCTCCCTCCCCGTCAGGGAGCAGTTCTTC
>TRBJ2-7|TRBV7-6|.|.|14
CASSAGQLSYEQYF
TGTGCCAGCAGCGCGGGACAGCTTTCCTACGAGCAGTACTTC
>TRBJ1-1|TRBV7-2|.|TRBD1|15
CASSLQTGENTEAFF
TGTGCCAGCAGCTTACAGACAGGGGAGAACACTGAAGCTTTCTTT
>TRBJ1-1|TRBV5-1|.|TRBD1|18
CASSFSSGQGALGTEAFF
TGCGCCAGCAGCTTCTCCTCGGGACAGGGGGCTCTGGGGACTGAAGCTTTCTTT
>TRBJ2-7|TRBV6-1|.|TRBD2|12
CAGGLAGYEQYF
TGTGCCGGAGGACTAGCGGGGTACGAGCAGTACTTC
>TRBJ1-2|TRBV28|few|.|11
CASMDLRGYTF
TGTGCCAGCATGGACTTGAGGGGCTACACCTTC
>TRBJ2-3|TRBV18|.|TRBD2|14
CASSLRSGYDTQYF
TGTGCCAGCTCCCTCCGTAGCGGGTATGATACGCAGTATTTT
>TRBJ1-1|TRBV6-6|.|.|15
CASSSRQLSRTEAFF
TGTGCCAGCAGTTCCCGACAGTTGAGCAGAACTGAAGCTTTCTTT
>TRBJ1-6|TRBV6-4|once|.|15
CASSELGAVNSPLHF
TGTGCCAGCAGTGAGTTGGGGGCAGTCAATTCACCCCTCCACTTT
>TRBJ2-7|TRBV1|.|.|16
CTSSQDGDRGRWEQYF
TGCACCAGCAGCCAAGACGGGGACAGGGGACGATGGGAGCAGTACTTC
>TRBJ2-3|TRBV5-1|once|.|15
CASSLGSGRKDTQYF
TGCGCCAGCAGCTTGGGGTCAGGGCGGAAAGATACGCAGTATTTT
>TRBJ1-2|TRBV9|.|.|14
CASSVGQGPYGYTF
TGTGCCAGCAGCGTAGGCCAGGGGCCCTATGGCTACACCTTC
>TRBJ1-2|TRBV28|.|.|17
CASSFISRGVLGDGYTF
TGTGCCAGCAGTTTTATTAGTCGGGGAGTTCTTGGGGATGGCTACACCTTC
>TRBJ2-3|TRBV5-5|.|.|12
CASSLRTDTQYF
TGTGCCAGCAGCCTCCGGACAGATACGCAGTATTTT
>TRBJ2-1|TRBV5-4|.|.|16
CASSWEGATIHNEQFF
TGTGCCAGCAGCTGGGAAGGGGCGACTATTCACAATGAGCAGTTCTTC
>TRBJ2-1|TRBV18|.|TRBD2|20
CASSPSRTRSTSGSTNEQFF
TGTGCCAGCTCACCCTCCCGGACAAGGTCAACTAGCGGGAGTACAAATGAGCAGTTCTTC
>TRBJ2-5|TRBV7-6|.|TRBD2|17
CASSLGVGAGGKETQYF
TGTGCCAGCAGCTTAGGGGTCGGAGCGGGAGGGAAGGAGACCCAGTACTTC
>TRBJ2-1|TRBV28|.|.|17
CASSGGATGALTIEQFF
TGTGCCAGCAGTGGCGGGGCCACCGGAGCCCTAACAATTGAGCAGTTCTTC
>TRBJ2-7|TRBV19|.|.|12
CASMNDYYEQYF
TGTGCCAGTATGAATGATTACTACGAGCAGTACTTC
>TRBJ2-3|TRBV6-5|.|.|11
CASRGLVTQYF
TGTGCCAGCAGGGGCTTAGTGACGCAGTATTTT
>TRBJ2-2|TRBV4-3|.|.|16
CASSQERGTSTGELFF
TGCGCCAGCAGCCAAGAAAGAGGGACGAGCACCGGGGAGCTGTTTTTT
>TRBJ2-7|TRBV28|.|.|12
CASGNRIYEQYF
TGTGCCAGCGGGAACAGGATATACGAGCAGTACTTC